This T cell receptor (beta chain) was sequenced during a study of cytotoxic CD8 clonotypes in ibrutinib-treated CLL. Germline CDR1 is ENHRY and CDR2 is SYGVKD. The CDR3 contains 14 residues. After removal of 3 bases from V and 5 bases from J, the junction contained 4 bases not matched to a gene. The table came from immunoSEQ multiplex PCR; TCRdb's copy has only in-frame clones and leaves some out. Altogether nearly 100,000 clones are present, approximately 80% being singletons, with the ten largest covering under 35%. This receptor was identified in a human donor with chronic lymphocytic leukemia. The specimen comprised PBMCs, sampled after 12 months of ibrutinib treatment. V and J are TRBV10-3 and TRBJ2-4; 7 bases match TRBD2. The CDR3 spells CAISDWGGENIQYF. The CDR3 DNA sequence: TGTGCCATCAGTGATTGGGGGGGTGAAAACATTCAGTACTTC.